The T cell receptor beta chain described here comes from a study of T cells after yellow fever vaccination. About the study: The SMART-Seq v4 Ultra Low Input method served to prepare the low-cell-number fractions.

Whole-study findings and limits: There was a small share of clonotypes that showed up in both the CD4 and CD8 compartments. A large majority of primary-vaccination clones showed up again after the booster (96% CD4, around 88% CD8).

This clonotype occurred many times. Antigen specificity is unknown. The study made its TCR cDNA through 5'RACE template switching. That step introduced a universal primer site along with UMIs. TCRdb redid the calling of the 5' RACE reads with MiXCR, one entry per CDR3 protein. The top ten clones hold about 18% of a sample with some 560,000 distinct CDR3 sequences, less than 20% of them seen once. The material sequenced was PBMCs, taken about 5 days after the first yellow fever vaccination. The receptor comes from a man aged 18-30 years who received the YFV17D yellow fever vaccine.

CDR3 amino acids: CASSFSREQFF. The CDR3 DNA sequence: TGTGCCAGCAGTTTCAGTCGTGAGCAGTTCTTC. V and J are TRBV12-3 or TRBV12-4 and TRBJ2-1; no reliable D call. Trimming removed 3 bases at V and 9 bases at J, with 6 bases between. This CDR3 is 11 amino acids long.